The present T cell receptor beta chain was sequenced within a study of T-cell reconstitution after alpha-beta-depleted transplantation in children. Findings and caveats of the study: Several hundred expanded graft clones reportedly gave rise to the alpha-beta T cells present about two months after transplant. T-cell counts and diversity at one year post-transplant came mainly from newly produced T cells. Recipient T cells and thymic progenitors that survived gave rise to the high TCRbeta diversity observed at day 60 in some patients.

TCRbeta library construction was performed incorporating unique molecular identifiers. TCRdb reprocessed the PCR reads via MiXCR and lists one record per CDR3 protein. The top ten clones hold just under 5% of a sample with hundreds of thousands of distinct CDR3 sequences, around 15% of them seen once. There are a few counts of this clonotype. Antigen unknown. The CDR3 runs 15 residues. CDR1 and CDR2 (germline): SGHRS, YFSETQ. V lost 7 bases and J lost 1, with 18 bases in between. The receptor's source is a male patient younger than 18 who had a stem cell transplant for acute lymphoblastic leukemia, so the T cells may come from the graft donor. Sequencing used PBMCs, mostly from graft donor cells, obtained 360 days after TCRalphabeta/CD19-depleted stem cell transplant. The V gene is TRBV5-1, the J gene TRBJ2-7; D might be TRBD1 or TRBD2, each matching 5 bases. The DNA for the CDR3 is TGCGCCAGCGCATCCGGGACCGTATATTCCTACGAGCAGTACTTC. It codes for CASASGTVYSYEQYF.